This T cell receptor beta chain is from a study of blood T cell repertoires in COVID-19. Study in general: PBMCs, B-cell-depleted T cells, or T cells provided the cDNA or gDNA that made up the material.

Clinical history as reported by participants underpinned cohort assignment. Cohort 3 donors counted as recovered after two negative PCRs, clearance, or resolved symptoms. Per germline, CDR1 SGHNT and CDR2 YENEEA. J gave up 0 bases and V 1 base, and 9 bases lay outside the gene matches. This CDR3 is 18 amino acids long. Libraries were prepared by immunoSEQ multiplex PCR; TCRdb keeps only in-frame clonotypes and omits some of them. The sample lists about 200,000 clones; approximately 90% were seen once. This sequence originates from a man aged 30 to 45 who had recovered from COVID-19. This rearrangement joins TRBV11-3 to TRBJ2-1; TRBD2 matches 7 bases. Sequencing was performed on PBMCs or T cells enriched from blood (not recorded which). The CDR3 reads CASSLGVAGTGSYNEQFF. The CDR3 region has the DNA TGTGCCAGCAGCTTAGGAGTAGCGGGCACGGGCTCCTACAATGAGCAGTTCTTC.